Listed here is a single T cell receptor (beta chain). Authors' methods: Researchers report that nucleated cell counts were estimated from reference gene primer amplification. Some clones are missing from TCRdb's copy, which holds only in-frame ones; the method was immunoSEQ multiplex PCR. From that table come the V and J calls and clone size; the DNA was used to work out D and trimming. Counted here are 200,000 to 250,000 clones, more than 80% occurring once; the ten biggest clones make up roughly 2.6%. The source of the sample is a study of blood T cell repertoires in COVID-19. Study information: COVID-19 samples from acute and convalescent phases originated in the United States, Italy and Spain. T cells, B-cell-depleted T cells, or PBMCs supplied cDNA or gDNA.

With 5 bases clipped from V and 2 bases from J, the junction kept 8 bases outside the gene matches. The CDR3 spans 16 residues. Germline assignment: CDR1 MDHEN and CDR2 SYDVKM. Followed longitudinally, the Seattle patients had been enrolled during active infection. V is TRBV28 and J is TRBJ1-5, with TRBD1 identical over 8 bases. Specimen: peripheral blood. The clonotype was recovered from a man younger than 40 with COVID-19, enrolled during active disease. Written as DNA, the CDR3 is TGTGCCAGCAGTCCTTGGACAGGGAGGGGCAATCAGCCCCAGCATTTT. It specifies CASSPWTGRGNQPQHF.